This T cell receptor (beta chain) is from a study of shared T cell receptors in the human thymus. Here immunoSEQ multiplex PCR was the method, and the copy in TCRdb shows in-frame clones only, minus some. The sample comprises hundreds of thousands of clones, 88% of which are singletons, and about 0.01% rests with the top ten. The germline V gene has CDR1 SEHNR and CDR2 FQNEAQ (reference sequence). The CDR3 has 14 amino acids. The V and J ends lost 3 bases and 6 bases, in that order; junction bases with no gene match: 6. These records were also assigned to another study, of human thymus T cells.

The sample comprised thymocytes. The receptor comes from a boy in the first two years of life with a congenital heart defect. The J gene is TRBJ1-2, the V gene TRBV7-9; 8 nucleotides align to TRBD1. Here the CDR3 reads CASSFSGGLDGYTF. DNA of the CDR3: TGTGCCAGCAGCTTCTCAGGGGGCCTCGATGGCTACACCTTC. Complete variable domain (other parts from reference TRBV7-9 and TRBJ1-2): DTGVSQNPRHKITKRGQNVTFRCDPISEHNRLYWYRQTLGQGPEFLTYFQNEAQLEKSRLLSDRFSAERPKGSFSTLEIQRTEQGDSAMYLCASSFSGGLDGYTFGSGTRLTVV.